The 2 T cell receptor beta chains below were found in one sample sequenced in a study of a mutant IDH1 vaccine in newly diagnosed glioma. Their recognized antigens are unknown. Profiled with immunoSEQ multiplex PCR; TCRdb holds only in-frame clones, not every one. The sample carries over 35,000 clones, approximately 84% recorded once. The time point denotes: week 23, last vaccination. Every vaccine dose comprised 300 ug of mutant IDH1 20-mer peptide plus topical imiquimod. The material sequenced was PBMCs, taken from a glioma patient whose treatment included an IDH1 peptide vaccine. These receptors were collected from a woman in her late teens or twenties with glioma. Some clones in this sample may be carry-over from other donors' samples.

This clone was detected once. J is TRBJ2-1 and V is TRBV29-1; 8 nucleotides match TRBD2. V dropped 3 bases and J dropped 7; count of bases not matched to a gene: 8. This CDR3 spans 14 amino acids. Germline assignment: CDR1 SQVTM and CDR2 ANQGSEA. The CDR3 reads CSVDRGGGWNEQFF. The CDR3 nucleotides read TGCAGCGTTGATCGGGGGGGCGGGTGGAATGAGCAGTTCTTC.

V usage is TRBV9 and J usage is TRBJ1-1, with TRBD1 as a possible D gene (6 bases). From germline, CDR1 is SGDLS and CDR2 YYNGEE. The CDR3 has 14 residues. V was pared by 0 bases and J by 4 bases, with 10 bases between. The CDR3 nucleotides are TGTGCCAGCAGCGTAGAGGGAGGGGGCACTGAAGCTTTCTTT. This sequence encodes CASSVEGGGTEAFF.